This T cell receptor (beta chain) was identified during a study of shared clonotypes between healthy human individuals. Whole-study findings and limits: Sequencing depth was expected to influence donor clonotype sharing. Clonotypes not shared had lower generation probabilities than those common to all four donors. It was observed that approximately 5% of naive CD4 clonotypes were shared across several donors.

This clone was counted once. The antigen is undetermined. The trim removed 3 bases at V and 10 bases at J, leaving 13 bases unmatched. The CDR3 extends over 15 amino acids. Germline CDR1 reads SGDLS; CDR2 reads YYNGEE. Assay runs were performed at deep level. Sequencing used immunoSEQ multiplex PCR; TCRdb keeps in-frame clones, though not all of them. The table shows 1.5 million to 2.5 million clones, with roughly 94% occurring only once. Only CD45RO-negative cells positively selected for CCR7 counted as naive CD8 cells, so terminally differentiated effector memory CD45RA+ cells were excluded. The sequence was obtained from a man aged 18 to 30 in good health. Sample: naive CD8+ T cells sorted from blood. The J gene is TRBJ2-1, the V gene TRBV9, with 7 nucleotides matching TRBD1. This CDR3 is CASSAGTEGPREQFF. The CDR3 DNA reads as TGTGCCAGCAGCGCCGGGACAGAGGGCCCGAGGGAGCAGTTCTTC. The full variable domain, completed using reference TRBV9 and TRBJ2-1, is DSGVTQTPKHLITATGQRVTLRCSPRSGDLSVYWYQQSLDQGLQFLIQYYNGEERAKGNILERFSAQQFPDLHSELNLSSLELGDSALYFCASSAGTEGPREQFFGPGTRLTVL.